The rows below give T cell receptor beta chains drawn from one sample of a study of early T cells in non-severe SARS-CoV-2 infection. Each CDR3 protein gets one entry after TCRdb re-called the 5' RACE reads with MiXCR. The top ten clones hold 4% to 5.5% of a sample with 85,000 to 100,000 distinct CDR3 sequences, approximately 10% of them seen once. Sequenced: whole blood. These receptor sequences come from an adult who was a healthcare worker with PCR-confirmed SARS-CoV-2 infection or an uninfected control (not recorded which). The CDR3 runs from the conserved cysteine through the conserved F or W. The order of the fields is V gene, D gene, clone size, J gene, CDR3 DNA, CDR3 protein. D genes are given only for firm matches. Part of the rows lack a size; the others show once, few, many or a class for expanded clones.

>TRBV4-1|TRBD1|many|TRBJ2-1
TGCGCCAGCAGCCAAGAGACAGGGCGGTCCTACAATGAGCAGTTCTTC
CASSQETGRSYNEQFF
>TRBV20-1|TRBD1|-|TRBJ1-1
TGCAGTGCAAGGGGACAGGTCATGAACACTGAAGCTTTCTTT
CSARGQVMNTEAFF
>TRBV20-1|TRBD2|many|TRBJ2-3
TGCAGTGCTAGAACCCTCGAGGGACTAGCGGGGAGCACAGATACGCAGTATTTT
CSARTLEGLAGSTDTQYF
>TRBV5-1|-|-|TRBJ2-6
TGCGCCAGCAGCTTTGATTGGGGGTCTGGGGCCAACGTCCTGACTTTC
CASSFDWGSGANVLTF
>TRBV27|TRBD1|-|TRBJ2-7
TGTGCCAGCAGCGCCGGGACAGGTCCTTCCTACGAGCAGTACTTC
CASSAGTGPSYEQYF
>TRBV7-2|-|many|TRBJ2-3
TGTGCCAGCAGCTTAGTCCGGGAAGATACGCAGTATTTT
CASSLVREDTQYF
>TRBV21-1|-|-|TRBJ2-7
TGTGCCAGCAGCGGCCGGACAGACGCCTACGAGCAGTACTTC
CASSGRTDAYEQYF
>TRBV12-3/TRBV12-4|TRBD2|many|TRBJ2-5
TGTGCCAGCAGTTTAGCGGTAGCGGGAGGGCAAGAGACCCAGTACTTC
CASSLAVAGGQETQYF
>TRBV3-1|-|few|TRBJ1-3
TGTGCCAGCAGCCCCAGGGGTATGAGAAACACCATATATTTT
CASSPRGMRNTIYF
>TRBV5-1|-|few|TRBJ2-2
TGCGCCAGCAGCCCTGAGTGGGGGGCGGTCACCGGGGAGCTGTTTTTT
CASSPEWGAVTGELFF
>TRBV7-2|-|few|TRBJ1-1
TGTGCCAGCAGCTTCCTAAGAACAGGACGGAACACTGAAGCTTTCTTT
CASSFLRTGRNTEAFF
>TRBV9|TRBD1|-|TRBJ1-1
TGTGCCAGCACCCAGGGGGCAGAGAACACTGAAGCTTTCTTT
CASTQGAENTEAFF
>TRBV7-8|TRBD1|few|TRBJ2-7
TGTGCCAGCGCGGCGGGACAGGGGTTTTACGAGCAGTACTTC
CASAAGQGFYEQYF
>TRBV7-9|-|few|TRBJ1-4
TGTGCCAGCAGACCTACAGGGATTAATGAAAAACTGTTTTTT
CASRPTGINEKLFF
>TRBV20-1|TRBD2|few|TRBJ2-5
TGCAGTGCTGGGAGACTAGCGGGAGACTCGGTGGAGACCCAGTACTTC
CSAGRLAGDSVETQYF
>TRBV9|TRBD1|-|TRBJ2-7
TGTGCCAGCAGCGAGGGACAGGGGAGCTCCTACGAGCAGTACTTC
CASSEGQGSSYEQYF
>TRBV20-1|-|few|TRBJ2-7
TGCAGTGCCCCCTCCAGGGGCCGGGACGGATCCTACGAGCAGTACTTC
CSAPSRGRDGSYEQYF
>TRBV5-1|TRBD2|many|TRBJ2-2
TGCGCCAGCAGCTTGCCTAGCGGGAGGCTGAACACCGGGGAGCTGTTTTTT
CASSLPSGRLNTGELFF
>TRBV20-1|-|-|TRBJ1-2
TGCAGTGCAGAGGTCCCAGGGCAAAATGGCTACACCTTC
CSAEVPGQNGYTF
>TRBV2|-|many|TRBJ1-6
TGTGCCAGCTCGAGCAATTCACCCCTCCACTTT
CASSSNSPLHF
>TRBV11-2|TRBD2|many|TRBJ2-5
TGTGCCAGCGGCCCCCGCTTTGGGAGGGAAGAGACCCAGTACTTC
CASGPRFGREETQYF
>TRBV20-1|-|many|TRBJ2-7
TGCAGTGCTAGCCCGGGAAACTACGAGCAGTACTTC
CSASPGNYEQYF
>TRBV7-9|TRBD1|many|TRBJ2-7
TGTGCCAGCAGCGGGACAGGGATTACCTACGAGCAGTACTTC
CASSGTGITYEQYF
>TRBV18|TRBD1|-|TRBJ1-1
TGTGCCAGCTCACCGACCCAGGGGGACACTGAAGCTTTCTTT
CASSPTQGDTEAFF
>TRBV7-9|-|many|TRBJ1-4
TGTGCCAGCAGCTTAGCGTCATCCAATGAAAAACTGTTTTTT
CASSLASSNEKLFF
>TRBV2|TRBD2|many|TRBJ2-1
TGTGCCAGCAGACTTCTAGCGGGGGGGCTCTACAATGAGCAGTTCTTC
CASRLLAGGLYNEQFF
>TRBV7-3|-|-|TRBJ2-2
TGTGCCAGCAGCCCCCTCCTGACAGACACCGGGGAGCTGTTTTTT
CASSPLLTDTGELFF
>TRBV20-1|-|many|TRBJ2-1
TGCAGTGCTAGAGCCGGGACTTTTGGGGGCAATGAGCAGTTCTTC
CSARAGTFGGNEQFF
>TRBV9|-|many|TRBJ2-1
TGTGCCAGCAGCGTTTATTACAGGGATGATGAGCAGTTCTTC
CASSVYYRDDEQFF